Each of the 2 T cell receptor beta chains below was sequenced from the same sample in a study of OX40 agonist ivuxolimab in advanced cancers. Assay: immunoSEQ multiplex PCR; the TCRdb copy retains only in-frame clones and omits some. The sample yields roughly 60,000 clones, around 87% seen once. This specimen consisted of CD4+ or CD8+ T cells sorted from blood, obtained in a trial of the OX40 agonist ivuxolimab. The receptors derive from an adult with an advanced solid tumor such as melanoma, head and neck, liver or kidney cancer.

DNA for the CDR3: TGTGCCAGCTCACCACAAGACAATCAGCCCCAGCATTTT. Translating it yields CASSPQDNQPQHF. The rearrangement joins TRBV18 to TRBJ1-5; D is unresolved. With 1 base removed from V and 3 bases from J, the gap between germline ends came to 4 bases. Germline loops: CDR1 KGHSH, CDR2 LQKENI. The CDR3 is 13 residues long.

This clone was observed once. The V gene is TRBV9, the J gene TRBJ2-1; 7 nucleotides match TRBD2. This CDR3 is 15 amino acids long. The trim removed 3 bases at V and 2 bases at J, leaving 5 bases unmatched. The germline V gene encodes CDR1 SGDLS and CDR2 YYNGEE. CDR3 residues: CASSAAGVAYNEQFF. The CDR3 coding sequence is TGTGCCAGCAGCGCCGCGGGAGTTGCCTACAATGAGCAGTTCTTC. Variable domain in full (rest from reference TRBV9 and TRBJ2-1): DSGVTQTPKHLITATGQRVTLRCSPRSGDLSVYWYQQSLDQGLQFLIQYYNGEERAKGNILERFSAQQFPDLHSELNLSSLELGDSALYFCASSAAGVAYNEQFFGPGTRLTVL.